This T cell receptor beta chain was sequenced in a study of blood T cell repertoires in COVID-19. Study-level background: Collection of acute and convalescent COVID-19 samples took place in the United States, Italy and Spain. The analysed material was cDNA or gDNA that came from T cells, B-cell-depleted T cells, or PBMCs.

Germline-derived CDR1 and CDR2 are LGHDT and YNNKEL (reference sequence). V gave up 0 bases and J gave up 4 bases, with 11 bases separating them. The CDR3 consists of 15 residues. Per the original data handling: Amplifying reference gene primers gave estimates of nucleated cell counts. Assay used: immunoSEQ multiplex PCR; TCRdb lists only in-frame clones, some missing. V and J calls and clone size are those listed in that table; D and trimming were worked out from the DNA. In the table there are approximately 260,000 clones, 70% to 85% of which are singletons. The chain uses TRBV3-1 (or the pseudogene TRBV3-2) and TRBJ2-3, with a weak D call TRBD1 (6 bases). This receptor was taken from a woman aged 80 or over with active or convalescent COVID-19. Sequenced input: peripheral blood. CDR3 loop: CASSQDQAGADTQYF. CDR3 coding DNA: TGTGCCAGCAGCCAAGATCAAGCAGGGGCAGATACGCAGTATTTT.